This TCR beta chain emerged from a study of shared clonotypes between healthy human individuals. Broader study findings: A handful of donors held about 5% of naive CD4 clonotypes in common. An effect of sequencing depth on clonotype sharing among donors was expected.

Concerning this clone: Antigen: not known.

Produced via immunoSEQ multiplex PCR; TCRdb's table is partial and in-frame only. The sample lists around 2.5 million clones, 93% occurring once. Germline CDR1 MNHNY, CDR2 SVGAGI (reference sequence). Trimming took off 0 bases at V and 1 base at J, with 9 bases between the two ends. CDR3 size: 15 residues. The sequenced material came from naive CD4+ T cells from PBMCs. Subset given: CD45RA+ positively selected. This chain uses TRBV6-6 with TRBJ1-1; D remains unclear. The sequence came from a man between 18 and 35 years old in good health. Some clones in this sample may be carry-over from other donors' samples. This CDR3 reads CASSYSGSGNTEAFF. The DNA of the CDR3 is TGTGCCAGCAGTTACTCGGGCTCAGGGAACACTGAAGCTTTCTTT.